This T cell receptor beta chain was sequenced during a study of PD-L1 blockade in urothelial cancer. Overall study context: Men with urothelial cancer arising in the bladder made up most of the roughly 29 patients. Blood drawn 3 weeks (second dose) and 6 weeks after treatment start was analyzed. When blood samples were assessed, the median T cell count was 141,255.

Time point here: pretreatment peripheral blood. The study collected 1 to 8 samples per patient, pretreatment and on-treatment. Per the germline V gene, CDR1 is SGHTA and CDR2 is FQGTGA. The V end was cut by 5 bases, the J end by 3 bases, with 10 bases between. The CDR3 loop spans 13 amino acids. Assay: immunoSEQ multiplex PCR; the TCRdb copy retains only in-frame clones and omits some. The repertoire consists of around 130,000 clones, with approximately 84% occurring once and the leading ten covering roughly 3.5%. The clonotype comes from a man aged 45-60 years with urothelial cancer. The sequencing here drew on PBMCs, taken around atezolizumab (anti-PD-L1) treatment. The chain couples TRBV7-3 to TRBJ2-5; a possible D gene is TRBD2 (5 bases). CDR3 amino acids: CASSRTDEETQYF. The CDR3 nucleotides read TGTGCCAGCAGCCGGACTGACGAAGAGACCCAGTACTTC.